Below are 13 T cell receptor beta chains sequenced from a single sample in a study of T cells after yellow fever vaccination. TCRdb redid the calling of the 5' RACE reads with MiXCR, one entry per CDR3 protein. The data contain fewer than 350,000 distinct CDR3 sequences, approximately 3.8% of them seen just once; the ten biggest clones take up about 20%. The specimen was PBMCs, collected on the day of the yellow fever booster vaccination. These receptors originate from a man between 18 and 35 years old who received the YFV17D yellow fever vaccine.

This clonotype was seen at least ten times. V and J are TRBV5-1 and TRBJ2-5; unclear D gene. The CDR3 runs 14 residues. V lost 4 bases and J lost 2, with 12 bases in between. CDR1 is SGHRS, CDR2 YFSETQ, per germline. CDR3 in DNA: TGCGCCAGCAGCCCGGGCGCAGAACAAGAGACCCAGTACTTC. Its translation is CASSPGAEQETQYF.

The rearrangement joins TRBV4-3 to TRBJ1-1; TRBD1 is a possible D gene (5 bases). Trimming took off 4 bases at V and 1 base at J, with 10 bases between the two ends. Per the germline V gene, CDR1 is LGHNA and CDR2 is YSLEER. This CDR3 is built from 14 residues. The CDR3 nucleotides are TGCGCCAGCAGCCGGGGGGAGGGGAACACTGAAGCTTTCTTT. As protein: CASSRGEGNTEAFF.

There are a few counts of this clonotype. CDR3 nucleotides: TGTGCCAGCAGCCCGACCGGGCCCAGGCCAGATACGCAGTATTTT. Protein product: CASSPTGPRPDTQYF. The rearrangement links TRBV7-9 to TRBJ2-3; D is undetermined. Germline CDR1 and CDR2: SEHNR and FQNEAQ (reference sequence). The CDR3 totals 15 residues. Trimming removed 5 bases from V and 4 bases from J, with 16 bases in between.

This clonotype has a count of ten or more. This sequence joins TRBV30 and TRBJ1-5; D unclear. Trimming took 3 bases from V and 5 from J, leaving 11 bases between them. The germline V gene has CDR1 GTSNPN and CDR2 SVGIG (reference sequence). This CDR3 spans 13 amino acids. Here the CDR3 reads CAWRGSDYQPQHF. For the CDR3, the DNA is TGTGCCTGGAGAGGCAGCGACTATCAGCCCCAGCATTTT.

This clonotype appeared a few times. The chain couples TRBV4-3 to TRBJ1-2; possibly TRBD1 for D (5 bases). The V gene's germline CDR1 is LGHNA and CDR2 YSLEER. The V end lost 1 base, the J end lost 8 bases, and 17 bases lay between the germline ends. The CDR3 has 15 amino acids. Here the CDR3 DNA reads TGCGCCAGCAGCCAAGCCCGTCCCCAGGGTGGCGGCTACACCTTC. Translation gives CASSQARPQGGGYTF.

As concerns this clonotype: Given a much more abundant clone one base away, this may be a read error. This chain joins TRBV7-2 and TRBJ1-5; 7 bases fit TRBD1. The germline V gene encodes CDR1 SGHTA and CDR2 FQGNSA. This CDR3 has 14 residues. CDR3 loop: CASSSRTGGGPQPF. Here the CDR3 DNA reads TGTGCCAGCAGCTCCCGGACAGGAGGCGGGCCCCAGCCTTTT.

This clonotype was detected ten times or more. This rearrangement joins TRBV29-1 to TRBJ1-1; the D is unclear. Trimming took 2 bases from V and 1 from J, leaving 2 bases between them. CDR1 is SQVTM, CDR2 ANQGSEA, per germline. The CDR3 has 11 amino acids. CDR3 residues: CSVERNTEAFF. The CDR3 DNA is TGCAGCGTTGAACGGAACACTGAAGCTTTCTTT.

This clonotype was observed a handful of times. The chain has TRBV18 and TRBJ2-7, with D perhaps TRBD1 (6 bases). V was shortened by 2 bases and J by 4 bases, with 15 bases between the two germline ends. Per germline, CDR1 KGHSH and CDR2 LQKENI. There are 15 residues in the CDR3. DNA for the CDR3: TGTGCCAGCTCACCAATGGACAGACCTATATACGAGCAGTACGTC. Translation: CASSPMDRPIYEQYV.

About this clonotype: The conserved phenylalanine or tryptophan normally closing the CDR3 is absent here, so this likely arose from a read error. The genes are TRBV6-2 or TRBV6-3 and TRBJ2-7; D unresolved. The V end was cut by 4 bases, the J end by 0 bases, with 4 bases between. This CDR3 contains 12 residues. Germline CDR1 is MNHEY and CDR2 is SVGEGT. The CDR3 loop reads CASSSNSYEQYS. CDR3 in DNA: TGTGCCAGCAGTTCGAACTCCTACGAGCAGTACTCC.

This clonotype has more than one count but fewer than ten. CDR3 protein: CSARGDRAQETQYF. The DNA of the CDR3 is TGCAGTGCTAGAGGGGACAGGGCCCAAGAGACCCAGTACTTC. This chain joins TRBV20-1 and TRBJ2-5; 9 bases are a match to TRBD1. V was clipped by 1 base and J by 1 base; unmatched bases: 1. Germline V gives CDR1 DFQATT, CDR2 SNEGSKA (reference sequence). The CDR3 runs 14 residues.

This clonotype was counted ten times or more. The V and J genes are TRBV5-1 and TRBJ2-2; D assignment may be TRBD1 or TRBD2 (5 bases each). Germline CDR1 and CDR2: SGHRS and YFSETQ. This CDR3 is built from 15 residues. With 0 bases removed from V and 2 bases from J, the gap between germline ends came to 8 bases. The CDR3 spells CASSLEGTNTGELFF. The CDR3 DNA is TGCGCCAGCAGCTTGGAGGGGACCAACACCGGGGAGCTGTTTTTT.

This clonotype was found a few times. This chain links TRBV20-1 with TRBJ1-2; weak D call: TRBD1 (6 bases). The CDR3 spans 12 residues. V lost 3 bases to trimming and J lost 8 bases, with 13 bases between them. Germline V CDR1 and CDR2: DFQATT, SNEGSKA (reference sequence). The CDR3: CSASNRVGGYTF. In nucleotides, the CDR3 is TGCAGTGCTAGTAACAGGGTTGGAGGCTACACCTTC.

This clonotype was observed a few times. V is TRBV7-9 and J is TRBJ2-7; D might be TRBD1 (6 bases). The germline V gene has CDR1 SEHNR and CDR2 FQNEAQ (reference sequence). Trimming pared 1 base from V and 3 bases from J, leaving 22 bases between. This CDR3 is built from 18 residues. Written as DNA, the CDR3 is TGTGCCAGCAGCTTAGGGAGAGGAACAGGGCCCTTCCTCTACGAGCAGTACTTC. The encoded protein is CASSLGRGTGPFLYEQYF.